This T cell receptor (beta chain) stems from a study of cytomegalovirus exposure and HLA in healthy donors. Findings and caveats of the study: Most likely, a cluster of highly shared sequence variants arose as a sequencing artifact. The records held CMV serostatus as the only immune exposure information. Earlier findings revealed that most TCR beta V segments proved productive either about 87% or about 30% of the time.

Note on this clone: Its antigen is as yet unknown.

PCR amplification relied on 60 Vbeta primers (plus 13 Jbeta primers). Produced via immunoSEQ multiplex PCR; TCRdb's table is partial and in-frame only. The profile shows 150,000 or so clones, 60% to 85% of them singletons. The CDR3 is made up of 14 amino acids. Trimming left V 4 bases short and J 8 bases short, with 17 bases between. Germline V CDR1 and CDR2: SGHTA, FQGNSA. The chain recombines TRBV7-2 with TRBJ1-2; D gene unclear. This clonotype originated in a man between 35 and 55 years old in good health and CMV-seropositive. The sequenced material came from PBMCs. Here the CDR3 DNA reads TGTGCCAGCAGCTCCCCCCCCTTAATTGGCGGCTACACCTTC. Encoded protein: CASSSPPLIGGYTF. The whole variable domain, remainder taken from reference TRBV7-2 and TRBJ1-2, is GAGVSQSPSNKVTEKGKDVELRCDPISGHTALYWYRQSLGQGLEFLIYFQGNSAPDKSGLPSDRFSAERTGGSVSTLTIQRTQQEDSAVYLCASSSPPLIGGYTFGSGTRLTVV.